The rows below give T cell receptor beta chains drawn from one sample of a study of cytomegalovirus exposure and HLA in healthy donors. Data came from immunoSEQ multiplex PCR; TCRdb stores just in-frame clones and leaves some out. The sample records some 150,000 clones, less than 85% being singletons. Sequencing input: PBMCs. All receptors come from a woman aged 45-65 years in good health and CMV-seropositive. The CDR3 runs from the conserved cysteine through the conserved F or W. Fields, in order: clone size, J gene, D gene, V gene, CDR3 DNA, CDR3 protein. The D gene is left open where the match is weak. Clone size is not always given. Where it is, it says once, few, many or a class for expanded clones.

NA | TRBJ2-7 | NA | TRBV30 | TGTGCCTGGAGTGTACTCGGGAGCTCCTACGAGCAGTACTTC | CAWSVLGSSYEQYF
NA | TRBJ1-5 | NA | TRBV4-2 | TGTGCCAGCAGCCAAGAAGGCAGGGCCGATAGCAATCAGCCCCAGCATTTT | CASSQEGRADSNQPQHF
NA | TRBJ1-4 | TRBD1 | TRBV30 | TGTGCCTCTGGACAGGGGAATGAAAAACTGTTTTTT | CASGQGNEKLFF
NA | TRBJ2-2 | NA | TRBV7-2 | TGTGCCAGCAGCTCGTACTCTAACACCGGGGAGCTGTTTTTT | CASSSYSNTGELFF
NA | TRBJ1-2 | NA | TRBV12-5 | TGTGCTAGTCAAGGCGGGGACTATGGCTACACCTTC | CASQGGDYGYTF
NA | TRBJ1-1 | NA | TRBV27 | TGTGCCAGCAGTCCCAGGACAGCGACATCATCTCAAGCTTTCTTT | CASSPRTATSSQAFF
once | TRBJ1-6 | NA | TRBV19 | TGTGCCAGTAGTAATAACTTAAATTCACCCCTCCACTTT | CASSNNLNSPLHF
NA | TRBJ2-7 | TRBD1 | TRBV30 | TGTGCCTGGAGTTACGGGACAGGGGGTCGCGAGCAGTACTTC | CAWSYGTGGREQYF
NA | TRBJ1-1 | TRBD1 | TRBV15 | TGTGCCACCAGCAGAGATGACAGGGGTGAAGCTTTCTTT | CATSRDDRGEAFF
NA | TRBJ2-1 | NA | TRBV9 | TGTGCCAGCAATAGGGGGTCCAGCTCCTACAATGAGCAGTTCTTC | CASNRGSSSYNEQFF
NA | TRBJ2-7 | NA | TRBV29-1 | TGCAGCGCCAACCTACAATCCAGCGGCGAGCAGTACTTC | CSANLQSSGEQYF
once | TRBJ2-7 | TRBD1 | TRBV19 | TGTGCCAGTACCTTCCACAGGGGTATGCCCTACGAGCAGTACTTC | CASTFHRGMPYEQYF
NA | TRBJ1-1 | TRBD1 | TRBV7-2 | TGTGCCAGCAGCTTGGACAGGATCCCGAAAGCTTTCTTT | CASSLDRIPKAFF
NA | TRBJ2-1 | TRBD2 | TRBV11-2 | TGTGCCAGCAGCCAAGCGGGGGGGCCGTGGAATGAGCAGTTCTTC | CASSQAGGPWNEQFF
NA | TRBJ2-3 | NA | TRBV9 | TGTGCCAGCAGCGTAGACGTCCTCGGGGCGCAGTATTTT | CASSVDVLGAQYF
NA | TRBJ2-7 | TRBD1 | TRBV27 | TGTGCCAGCAGTAGGACAGGCGTTCCCGAGCAGTACTTC | CASSRTGVPEQYF
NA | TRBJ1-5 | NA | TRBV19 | TGTGCCAGTAGTATAGGGGGGGAGCAGCCCCAGCATTTT | CASSIGGEQPQHF
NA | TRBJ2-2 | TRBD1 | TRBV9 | TGTGCCAGCAGCGGACACAGGGGACCGAACACCGGGGAGCTGTTTTTT | CASSGHRGPNTGELFF
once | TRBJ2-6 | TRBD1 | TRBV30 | TGTGCCTGGAGCGTTACAGGGGGAACTGGGGCCAACGTCCTGACTTTC | CAWSVTGGTGANVLTF
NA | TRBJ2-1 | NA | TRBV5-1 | TGCGCCAGCAGCTCCGGACAAGGGCAGTTCTTC | CASSSGQGQFF
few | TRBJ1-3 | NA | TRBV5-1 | TGCGCCAGCACCCCTGGGGGAGGTTCCTCTGGAAACACCATATATTTT | CASTPGGGSSGNTIYF
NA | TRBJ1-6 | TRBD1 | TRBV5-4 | TGTGCCAGCAGCTTGCGGACAGGGGTAAATTCACCCCTCCACTTT | CASSLRTGVNSPLHF
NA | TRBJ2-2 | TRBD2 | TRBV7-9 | TGTTCCAGCAAAGGAGGACTAGCGGGGTCGAGGAACACCGGGGAGCTGTTTTTT | CSSKGGLAGSRNTGELFF
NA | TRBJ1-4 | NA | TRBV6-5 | TGTGCCAGCAGTTACTCCGGGGAAAAACTGTTTTTT | CASSYSGEKLFF
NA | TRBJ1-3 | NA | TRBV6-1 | TGTGCCAGCAGTGTGCAGGGGACTGGAAACACCATATATTTT | CASSVQGTGNTIYF
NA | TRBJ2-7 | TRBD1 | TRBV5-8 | TGTGCCAGCAGTTTAGGACAGGGGATTTTCGACGAGCAGTACTTC | CASSLGQGIFDEQYF
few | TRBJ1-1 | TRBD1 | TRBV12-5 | TGTGCTAGTGCCAGAGGACAGGGGAACACTGAAGCTTTCTTT | CASARGQGNTEAFF
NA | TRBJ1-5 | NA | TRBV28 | TGTGCCAGCAGTTTATGGGGGCAGGGCAATCAGCCCCAGCATTTT | CASSLWGQGNQPQHF
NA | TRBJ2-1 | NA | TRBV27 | TGTGCCAGCAGTTTGGCGGGACTCAACAATGAGCAGTTCTTC | CASSLAGLNNEQFF
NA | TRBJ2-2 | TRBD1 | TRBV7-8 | TGTGCCAGCAGCTCCCCGGGACAGGGAGCCATCACCGGGGAGCTGTTTTTT | CASSSPGQGAITGELFF
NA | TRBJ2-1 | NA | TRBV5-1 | TGCGCCAGCAGCTTTGGGGGGGCCGGCAATGAGCAGTTCTTC | CASSFGGAGNEQFF
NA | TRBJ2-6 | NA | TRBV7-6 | TGTGCCAGCAGCTTAGCGGCAACCTCTGGGGCCAACGTCCTGACTTTC | CASSLAATSGANVLTF
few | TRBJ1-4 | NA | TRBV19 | TGTGCCAGTATGAGGCGGTCAGCCAAAGAAAAACTGTTTTTT | CASMRRSAKEKLFF
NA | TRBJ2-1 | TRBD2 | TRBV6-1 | TGTGCCAGCAGTCTTCGGGGGGAATACAATGAGCAGTTCTTC | CASSLRGEYNEQFF
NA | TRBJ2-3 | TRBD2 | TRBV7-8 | TGTGCCAGCAGCACATTTCCTAGCGGGGGGCCCACAGATACGCAGTATTTT | CASSTFPSGGPTDTQYF
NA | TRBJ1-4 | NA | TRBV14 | TGTGCCAGCAGCCAAGGGAGCGAAAAACTGTTTTTT | CASSQGSEKLFF
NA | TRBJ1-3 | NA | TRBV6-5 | TGTGCCAGCAGTTACCGGGACATTCCTGGAAACACCATATATTTT | CASSYRDIPGNTIYF